These 32 T cell receptor beta chains were sequenced from one sample in a study of beta chain features in type 1 diabetes. Notes on the study in general: For Type 1 diabetes patients, all four CD4+ subsets carried TCRB CDR3s that were moderately but significantly shorter.

The sequenced template was cDNA made from the entire isolated RNA. The protocol was immunoSEQ multiplex PCR, while the TCRdb copy is restricted to in-frame clones and leaves out a portion. The data hold some 190,000 clones, with approximately 7.9% observed a single time. These receptors' targets are unknown. The sequenced material came from central memory CD4+ T cells from blood. These receptors came from a man aged 18-30 years with type 1 diabetes.

Written as DNA, the CDR3 is TGTGCCAGCAGTGAATGGCAGTTTATGAACACTGAAGCTTTCTTT. Translating it yields CASSEWQFMNTEAFF. The chain combines TRBV2 with TRBJ1-1; the D is unclear. Per germline, CDR1 SNHLY and CDR2 FYNNEI. The V gene lost 2 bases and the J gene lost 0 bases, with 10 bases spanning the gap. The CDR3 totals 15 residues.

This chain joins TRBV7-2 and TRBJ2-2, with TRBD2 matching over 13 bases. The CDR3 loop spans 15 amino acids. After removal of 5 bases from V and 10 bases from J, the junction contained 7 bases not matched to a gene. Germline lookup yields CDR1 SGHTA and CDR2 FQGNSA. CDR3 sequence: CASSRTSGGFEELFF. The DNA for the CDR3 is TGTGCCAGCAGCCGGACTAGCGGGGGTTTTGAGGAGCTGTTTTTT.

This clone has a handful of counts. The rearrangement joins TRBV2 to TRBJ1-2, with a weak D call TRBD1 (5 bases). V lost 7 bases and J 7 bases, leaving 13 bases between the germline ends. The length of the CDR3 is 12 residues. Germline-derived CDR1 and CDR2 are SNHLY and FYNNEI. CDR3 sequence (DNA): TGTGCCAGCACCGGACCCGGGGGTGGCTACACCTTC. It encodes CASTGPGGGYTF.

The genes are TRBV28 and TRBJ1-2, with D perhaps matching TRBD1 (6 bases). The CDR3 is 13 residues long. Trimming cost V 6 bases and J 5 bases, with 13 bases left between them. CDR1 is MDHEN, CDR2 SYDVKM, per germline. The CDR3 protein is CASRAQGPYGYTF. CDR3 in DNA: TGTGCCAGCAGGGCGCAGGGGCCGTATGGCTACACCTTC.

The chain is built from TRBV5-1 and TRBJ2-3; D is possibly TRBD2 (5 bases). Per germline, CDR1 SGHRS and CDR2 YFSETQ. This CDR3 is built from 14 residues. The ends were cut back, 0 bases at V and 4 bases at J, with 9 bases in the middle. CDR3 sequence: CASSLAGDADTQYF. The CDR3 DNA is TGCGCCAGCAGCTTGGCCGGGGATGCAGATACGCAGTATTTT.

V gene TRBV5-1 combines with J gene TRBJ2-3, with 8 bases fitting TRBD1. V was pared by 1 base and J by 1 base, with 2 bases of the junction left unmatched. This CDR3 is built from 15 residues. Germline V lookup: CDR1 SGHRS, CDR2 YFSETQ. This CDR3 reads CASSLSGQGTDTQYF. The CDR3 region has the DNA TGCGCCAGCAGCTTGTCGGGACAGGGCACAGATACGCAGTATTTT. Full variable domain (missing parts from reference TRBV5-1 and TRBJ2-3): KAGVTQTPRYLIKTRGQQVTLSCSPISGHRSVSWYQQTPGQGLQFLFEYFSETQRNKGNFPGRFSGRQFSNSRSEMNVSTLELGDSALYLCASSLSGQGTDTQYFGPGTRLTVL.

The table lists this clone with a few counts. The chain has TRBV9 and TRBJ2-7, with unresolved D. This CDR3 contains 15 residues. V was trimmed by 4 bases and J by 0 bases, leaving 14 bases between them. Germline V gene sequence: CDR1 SGDLS, CDR2 YYNGEE. The CDR3 DNA is TGTGCCAGCAGCCCCCATGATACCAGCTCCTACGAGCAGTACTTC. Amino acids: CASSPHDTSSYEQYF. The variable domain in full, with the rest retrieved from reference TRBV9 and TRBJ2-7, is DSGVTQTPKHLITATGQRVTLRCSPRSGDLSVYWYQQSLDQGLQFLIQYYNGEERAKGNILERFSAQQFPDLHSELNLSSLELGDSALYFCASSPHDTSSYEQYFGPGTRLTVT.

This clone was counted between two and nine times. V usage is TRBV5-1 and J usage is TRBJ2-7; 10 nucleotides agree with TRBD2. Germline CDR1 SGHRS, CDR2 YFSETQ. Germline trimming cut 4 bases from V and 2 bases from J; bases unmatched to any gene: 6. The CDR3 loop spans 15 amino acids. In DNA form, the CDR3 reads TGCGCCAGCAGCCGCGTACTAGCGGGAACCTACGAGCAGTACTTC. Translation gives CASSRVLAGTYEQYF. The whole variable domain, filled in from reference TRBV5-1 and TRBJ2-7, reads KAGVTQTPRYLIKTRGQQVTLSCSPISGHRSVSWYQQTPGQGLQFLFEYFSETQRNKGNFPGRFSGRQFSNSRSEMNVSTLELGDSALYLCASSRVLAGTYEQYFGPGTRLTVT.

This clone has a handful of counts. The rearrangement joins TRBV7-2 to TRBJ2-6; D gene ambiguous. Deletions cut 2 bases from V and 0 bases from J, with 2 bases between. The CDR3 covers 14 residues. Per germline, CDR1 SGHTA and CDR2 FQGNSA. The CDR3 DNA is TGTGCCAGCAGCTTACACTCTGGGGCCAACGTCCTGACTTTC. Protein sequence: CASSLHSGANVLTF.

V usage is TRBV5-6 and J usage is TRBJ1-2, with D perhaps matching TRBD1 (6 bases). The CDR3 totals 12 residues. Germline V gene data show CDR1 as SGHDT and CDR2 as YYEEEE. Between the trimmed V and J ends, which lost 4 bases and 7 bases, there was a span of 11 bases. The CDR3 protein is CASSRDTAGYTF. As DNA, the CDR3 is TGTGCCAGCAGCCGGGACACCGCTGGCTACACCTTC. The variable domain in full, with the rest retrieved from reference TRBV5-6 and TRBJ1-2, is DAGVTQSPTHLIKTRGQQVTLRCSPKSGHDTVSWYQQALGQGPQFIFQYYEEEERQRGNFPDRFSGHQFPNYSSELNVNALLLGDSALYLCASSRDTAGYTFGSGTRLTVV.

This sequence joins TRBV19 and TRBJ2-7; TRBD1 aligns across 7 bases. The CDR3 runs to 15 residues. The V gene's germline CDR1 is LNHDA and CDR2 SQIVND (reference sequence). Germline trimming cut 3 bases from V and 2 bases from J; bases unmatched to any gene: 7. In DNA form, the CDR3 reads TGTGCCAGTAGTATCTGGGCAGGGGGAACCTACGAGCAGTACTTC. It translates to CASSIWAGGTYEQYF. Full variable domain (rest looked up from reference TRBV19 and TRBJ2-7): DGGITQSPKYLFRKEGQNVTLSCEQNLNHDAMYWYRQDPGQGLRLIYYSQIVNDFQKGDIAEGYSVSREKKESFPLTVTSAQKNPTAFYLCASSIWAGGTYEQYFGPGTRLTVT.

The V gene is TRBV2, the J gene TRBJ1-1; D may be TRBD1 (6 bases). The CDR3 covers 13 residues. Trimming took 7 bases from V and 1 from J, leaving 10 bases between them. Germline CDR1 reads SNHLY; CDR2 reads FYNNEI. The CDR3 bases are TGTGCCAGCACGCAGGGACAGAACACTGAAGCTTTCTTT. Its protein is CASTQGQNTEAFF.

This clone was seen a few times. The chain has TRBV28 and TRBJ2-7; a weak D match, TRBD2 (5 bases). Germline values: CDR1 MDHEN, CDR2 SYDVKM. The CDR3 extends over 14 amino acids. V was pared by 4 bases and J by 6 bases, with 16 bases between. The CDR3 DNA reads as TGTGCCAGCAGTTCCACCCCGGAGGCCGGCGAGCAGTACTTC. Its translation is CASSSTPEAGEQYF.

The gene calls are TRBV27 and TRBJ1-5; 8 bases map to TRBD1. V trimming: 3 bases; J trimming: 6 bases; junction bases outside the gene matches: 7. Germline-derived CDR1 and CDR2 are MNHEY and SMNVEV (reference sequence). This CDR3 spans 15 amino acids. CDR3 sequence reads: CASSFQDRAGQPQHF. CDR3 nucleotides: TGTGCCAGCAGTTTCCAGGACAGGGCCGGTCAGCCCCAGCATTTT.

The chain has TRBV25-1 and TRBJ1-4; D gene ambiguous. Trimming took 3 bases from V and 8 from J, leaving 10 bases between them. This CDR3 has 13 residues. Germline V gene lookup returns CDR1 MGHDK and CDR2 SYGVNS. CDR3 coding DNA: TGTGCCAGCAGTGACACGTCTCAGGAAAAACTGTTTTTT. Protein sequence: CASSDTSQEKLFF.

This clone was recorded many times. The chain uses TRBV7-8 and TRBJ1-4; 8 positions match TRBD1. The CDR3 extends over 16 amino acids. In germline, CDR1 is SGHVS, CDR2 FQNEAQ. V dropped 5 bases and J dropped 8; count of bases not matched to a gene: 13. DNA of the CDR3: TGTGCCAGCAGCCTAAGACCTCAGGGGGCGCAGGAAAAACTGTTTTTT. Protein: CASSLRPQGAQEKLFF.

This clone was counted between two and nine times. V is TRBV7-2 and J is TRBJ2-1; 11 nucleotides match TRBD2. The J segment lost 2 bases and the V segment lost 5 bases, leaving 5 bases of the junction unmatched. The CDR3 loop spans 16 amino acids. From germline, CDR1 is SGHTA and CDR2 FQGNSA. Written as DNA, the CDR3 is TGTGCCAGCAGCCGTCGTAGCGGGGGGGCCTACAATGAGCAGTTCTTC. Its protein product is CASSRRSGGAYNEQFF.

The V gene is TRBV4-2, the J gene TRBJ2-1; 8 bases are a match to TRBD2. The CDR3 is 15 residues long. From germline, CDR1 is LGHNA and CDR2 YNFKEQ. The J segment lost 7 bases and the V segment lost 4 bases, leaving 9 bases of the junction unmatched. The CDR3 DNA reads TGTGCCAGCAGCCCGGGGGGGGAGGGTGGGAATGAGCAGTTCTTC. This translates into CASSPGGEGGNEQFF.

This chain uses TRBV5-4 with TRBJ2-4, with D hard to call. Germline CDR1 SGHNT, CDR2 YYREEE (reference sequence). The V gene lost 3 bases and the J gene lost 5 bases, with 3 bases spanning the gap. CDR3 length equals 11 residues. CDR3 in amino acids: CASSSENIQYF. In DNA, the CDR3 is TGTGCCAGCAGCTCTGAAAACATTCAGTACTTC.

The chain recombines TRBV5-1 with TRBJ2-5; D remains unclear. V lost 1 base and J lost 2, with 6 bases in between. From germline, CDR1 is SGHRS and CDR2 YFSETQ. The CDR3 sequence is 13 residues long. This CDR3 reads CASSLSSQETQYF. The CDR3, as DNA: TGCGCCAGCAGCTTGTCCAGTCAAGAGACCCAGTACTTC. Using reference TRBV5-1 and TRBJ2-5 for the parts outside the CDR3, the full variable domain is KAGVTQTPRYLIKTRGQQVTLSCSPISGHRSVSWYQQTPGQGLQFLFEYFSETQRNKGNFPGRFSGRQFSNSRSEMNVSTLELGDSALYLCASSLSSQETQYFGPGTRLLVL.

The V gene is TRBV5-1, the J gene TRBJ2-2; no firm D call. Trimming shortened V by 0 bases and J by 1 base, and 7 bases separated the two germline ends. CDR1 and CDR2 (germline): SGHRS, YFSETQ. The CDR3 contains 15 residues. The CDR3 nucleotides read TGCGCCAGCAGCTTGGATCCCGGGAACACCGGGGAGCTGTTTTTT. Encoded protein: CASSLDPGNTGELFF.

V is TRBV7-9 and J is TRBJ1-1; D gene uncertain. V dropped 1 base and J dropped 2 bases, with 8 bases sitting between them. The CDR3 extends over 14 amino acids. In germline, CDR1 is SEHNR, CDR2 FQNEAQ (reference sequence). The CDR3 bases are TGTGCCAGCAGCTTAGTCCACAGTAACACTGAAGCTTTCTTT. Translated: CASSLVHSNTEAFF.

The V and J genes are TRBV18 and TRBJ2-4; D unclear. Deletions cut 2 bases from V and 0 bases from J, with 14 bases between. The CDR3 extends over 17 amino acids. CDR1 and CDR2 (germline): KGHSH, LQKENI. CDR3 coding DNA: TGTGCCAGCTCACCAGAGCCACCTCGCCTAGCCAAAAACATTCAGTACTTC. This translates into CASSPEPPRLAKNIQYF.

This clone was observed many times. The rearrangement uses TRBV25-1 and TRBJ2-5; 9 bases line up with TRBD2. The germline V gene encodes CDR1 MGHDK and CDR2 SYGVNS. The V and J ends lost 4 bases and 1 base, in that order; junction bases with no gene match: 7. This CDR3 has 16 residues. CDR3 region: CASSAIGGGVQETQYF. Written as DNA, the CDR3 is TGTGCCAGCAGTGCAATCGGCGGGGGGGTCCAAGAGACCCAGTACTTC.

The rearrangement uses TRBV6-5 and TRBJ2-7, with 7 positions matching TRBD1. The CDR3 covers 15 residues. V trimming: 4 bases; J trimming: 3 bases; junction bases outside the gene matches: 9. Germline V gene lookup returns CDR1 MNHEY and CDR2 SVGAGI. DNA for the CDR3: TGTGCCAGCAGTTCCATATGGGACAGCTTCTACGAGCAGTACTTC. This gives the protein CASSSIWDSFYEQYF.

This clone was found many times. The chain couples TRBV29-1 to TRBJ2-7; 8 positions agree with TRBD1. This CDR3 comprises 13 residues. With V trimmed by 5 bases and J by 4 bases, 7 bases remained unmatched. From germline, CDR1 is SQVTM and CDR2 ANQGSEA. CDR3 DNA sequence: TGCAGCGTTCGGCCGGACAGGGTTTACGAGCAGTACTTC. Translated, it gives CSVRPDRVYEQYF.

This chain uses TRBV28 with TRBJ1-1; D ambiguous. CDR1 and CDR2 (germline): MDHEN, SYDVKM. The CDR3 runs to 13 residues. V shed 10 bases and J shed 4 bases, with 16 bases lying between them. The CDR3 DNA sequence: TGTGCCACCTTCTGGGGAGACGGCACTGAAGCTTTCTTT. Residues: CATFWGDGTEAFF.

Only a few counts were recorded for this clone. The CDR3 region has the DNA TGTGCCAGCAGTTTAACAGGGTTCTACGAGCAGTACTTC. It specifies CASSLTGFYEQYF. This chain links TRBV28 with TRBJ2-7; TRBD1 might be the D (6 bases). The CDR3 loop spans 13 amino acids. The germline V and J ends were trimmed by 2 bases and 3 bases, with 8 bases remaining between them. Germline V lookup: CDR1 MDHEN, CDR2 SYDVKM. Full variable domain (outside the CDR3, taken from reference TRBV28 and TRBJ2-7): DVKVTQSSRYLVKRTGEKVFLECVQDMDHENMFWYRQDPGLGLRLIYFSYDVKMKEKGDIPEGYSVSREKKERFSLILESASTNQTSMYLCASSLTGFYEQYFGPGTRLTVT.

V usage is TRBV27 and J usage is TRBJ2-6; 8 bases align to TRBD1. The V and J ends lost 0 bases and 0 bases, in that order; junction bases with no gene match: 10. The germline V gene encodes CDR1 MNHEY and CDR2 SMNVEV (reference sequence). The CDR3 sequence is 20 residues long. CDR3 residues: CASSLSWQGAESSGANVLTF. The CDR3 DNA reads TGTGCCAGCAGTTTATCGTGGCAGGGGGCGGAGTCCTCTGGGGCCAACGTCCTGACTTTC.

There are a few counts of this clone. The chain's CDR3 is CASSLQPSGGSDEQYF. The DNA of the CDR3 is TGTGCCAGCAGTTTGCAACCCTCAGGGGGCTCAGACGAGCAGTACTTC. V and J are TRBV27 and TRBJ2-7, with 8 bases that match TRBD1. CDR1 and CDR2 from the germline V gene are MNHEY and SMNVEV (reference sequence). Unmatched junction bases numbered 12, after V lost 3 bases and J lost 5 bases. The CDR3 totals 16 residues.

CDR3 in DNA: TGCAGCGTGAGACTAGCGGGACCCTACGAGCAGTACTTC. As protein: CSVRLAGPYEQYF. This chain joins TRBV29-1 and TRBJ2-7; the match to TRBD2 covers 11 bases. The V gene's germline CDR1 is SQVTM and CDR2 ANQGSEA. This CDR3 contains 13 residues. J gave up 2 bases and V 6 bases, and 3 bases lay outside the gene matches.

This clone was picked up a small number of times. CDR3 residues: CASSSGREGETQYF. Here the CDR3 DNA reads TGCGCCAGCAGCTCGGGACGGGAGGGCGAGACCCAGTACTTC. The V gene is TRBV5-1, the J gene TRBJ2-5; 8 nucleotides align to TRBD2. After removal of 3 bases from V and 5 bases from J, the junction contained 6 bases not matched to a gene. CDR1 SGHRS and CDR2 YFSETQ come from the germline V gene. The CDR3 totals 14 residues.